This T cell receptor beta chain appears in the sequencing data of a study of cytomegalovirus exposure and HLA in healthy donors. Study details: T cells numbering about 200 million yielded fewer than 140 million unique TCR beta sequences in an earlier analysis. The study, taken as a whole, reports: Indistinguishable V segments, including TRBV6-2 and TRBV6-3, were excluded. Earlier analysis looked at TCR beta V segments, and most were productive about 87% or about 30% of the time. A later analysis found common viral pathogens apparently linked to several of the most significant clusters.

Trimming left V 1 base short and J 4 bases short, with 5 bases between. Germline lookup yields CDR1 DFQATT and CDR2 SNEGSKA (reference sequence). The CDR3 runs to 11 residues. Amplification used 60 Vbeta primers and 13 Jbeta primers. Generated by immunoSEQ multiplex PCR, the TCRdb table keeps only in-frame clones and is missing some. The data show approximately 140,000 clones, 60% to 80% seen once. As for this clone: What it recognizes is unknown.

What was sequenced was PBMCs. The TCR sequence derives from a female donor in good health and CMV-seronegative. The V gene is TRBV20-1, the J gene TRBJ2-7, with D uncertain. Here the CDR3 DNA reads TGCAGTGCTAGAGCCTTGTACGAGCAGTACTTC. Encoded protein: CSARALYEQYF.